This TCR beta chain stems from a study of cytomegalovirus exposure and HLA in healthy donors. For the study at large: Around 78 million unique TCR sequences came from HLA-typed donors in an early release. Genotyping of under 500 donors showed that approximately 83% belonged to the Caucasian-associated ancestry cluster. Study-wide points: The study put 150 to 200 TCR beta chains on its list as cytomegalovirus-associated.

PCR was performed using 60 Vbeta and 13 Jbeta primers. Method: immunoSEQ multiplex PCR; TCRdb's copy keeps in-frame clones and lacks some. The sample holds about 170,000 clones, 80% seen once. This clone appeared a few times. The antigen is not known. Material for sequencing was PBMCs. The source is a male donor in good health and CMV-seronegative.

The CDR3 loop is CASSPRGTGGRETQYF. The CDR3 DNA reads TGTGCCAGCAGCCCCAGGGGGACAGGGGGTCGAGAGACCCAGTACTTC. The V and J genes are TRBV5-4 and TRBJ2-5; TRBD1 matches at 11 bases. The germline V gene has CDR1 SGHNT and CDR2 YYREEE (reference sequence). Germline trimming cut 4 bases from V and 4 bases from J; bases unmatched to any gene: 9. The CDR3 is 16 amino acids.